The source of this T cell receptor beta chain is a study of OX40 agonist ivuxolimab in advanced cancers. Whole-study context: Recorded diagnoses for dose-escalation patients were hepatocellular carcinoma, melanoma, renal cell or head and neck cancer. Among those enrolled, mean age was approximately 62 years (range roughly 20 to 80) and approximately 83% were male. Study-level points and caveats: Those patients achieving a partial response at 0.1-3.0 mg/kg showed among the lowest clonal expansion.

Regarding this clone: The target antigen is unknown.

Here immunoSEQ multiplex PCR was the method, and the copy in TCRdb shows in-frame clones only, minus some. This table has roughly 120,000 clones, 75% to 90% appearing once. The CDR3 length is 19 residues. J is TRBJ1-5 and V is TRBV1. TRBV1 is described as a pseudogene. Sequenced here: CD4+ or CD8+ T cells sorted from blood, sampled in a trial of the OX40 agonist ivuxolimab. The clonotype comes from an adult with an advanced solid tumor such as melanoma, head and neck, liver or kidney cancer. The CDR3, as DNA: TGCACCAGCAGCCAAGATCCGGGGGGGTTTGCCCATAGCAATCAGCCCCAGCATTTT. Translating gives CTSSQDPGGFAHSNQPQHF.